The 21 T cell receptor beta chains given below trace back to one sample, sequenced in a study of shared clonotypes between healthy human individuals. As defined, naive CD8 cells were CD45RO-negative and positively selected for CCR7, with terminally differentiated effector memory CD45RA+ cells excluded. Clones were read by immunoSEQ multiplex PCR, and TCRdb kept only the in-frame ones, dropping some. The sample lists about 2.2 million clones, 85% to 95% occurring once. The sample consisted of naive CD8+ T cells from PBMCs. These receptors were collected from a man younger than 35 in good health. Some clones in this sample may be carry-over from other donors' samples.

The rearrangement uses TRBV18 and TRBJ1-5, with a tentative D call TRBD1 (5 bases). The V gene lost 3 bases and the J gene lost 1 base, with 31 bases spanning the gap. The CDR3 runs to 22 residues. Germline lookup yields CDR1 KGHSH and CDR2 LQKENI. The CDR3 DNA reads TGTGCCAGCTCACCTGTGCTCCTCGCGTCTCCAACCAGGGACGAGAGCAATCAGCCCCAGCATTTT. Encoded protein: CASSPVLLASPTRDESNQPQHF.

Worth noting for this clone: Other DNA sequences from this sample encode an identical CDR3 as well. The chain joins TRBV7-9 to TRBJ2-1; D may match TRBD1 or TRBD2 (5 bases each). The CDR3 spans 11 residues. Germline V gives CDR1 SEHNR, CDR2 FQNEAQ (reference sequence). Trimming shortened V by 4 bases and J by 9 bases, and 7 bases separated the two germline ends. The DNA for the CDR3 is TGTGCCAGCAGCTCTGGGGGTGAGCAGTTCTTC. It specifies CASSSGGEQFF.

Comments on this clone: The same CDR3 can be traced to other DNA sequences in this sample. The rearrangement uses TRBV27 and TRBJ1-5; D call uncertain. Germline assignment: CDR1 MNHEY and CDR2 SMNVEV (reference sequence). The CDR3 runs 12 residues. Deletions cut 8 bases from V and 7 bases from J, with 12 bases between. This chain's CDR3 is CASSPVGQPQHF. Written as DNA, the CDR3 is TGTGCCAGCTCACCCGTGGGGCAGCCCCAGCATTTT.

The chain has TRBV28 and TRBJ1-1; tentative D call: TRBD1 (5 bases). V lost 7 bases and J lost 6, with 21 bases in between. This CDR3 spans 15 amino acids. Germline CDR1 reads MDHEN; CDR2 reads SYDVKM. The CDR3 spells CASTLFRGVSAEAFF. In nucleotides, the CDR3 is TGTGCCAGCACCCTCTTTAGGGGAGTTTCCGCTGAAGCTTTCTTT.

The CDR3 DNA reads TGTGCCAGCAGTGGGAAGACCTCCTATGGCTACACCTTC. This sequence encodes CASSGKTSYGYTF. The chain recombines TRBV2 with TRBJ1-2; D is ambiguous. Trimming took off 4 bases at V and 4 bases at J, with 10 bases between the two ends. Per germline, CDR1 SNHLY and CDR2 FYNNEI. The CDR3 has 13 amino acids.

J is TRBJ2-5 and V is TRBV2; 7 nucleotides line up with TRBD1. Germline CDR1 reads SNHLY; CDR2 reads FYNNEI. J lost 1 base, V lost 7 bases, and 6 bases had no gene match. CDR3 length: 14 residues. The CDR3 region is CASKRDRAQETQYF. The CDR3, as DNA: TGTGCCAGCAAAAGGGACAGAGCCCAAGAGACCCAGTACTTC.

This chain links TRBV28 with TRBJ2-1, with 8 bases fitting TRBD2. The CDR3 has 14 amino acids. CDR1 and CDR2 from the germline V gene are MDHEN and SYDVKM. V lost 3 bases, J lost 7 bases, and 5 bases stayed unmatched. CDR3: CASSFSGTGNEQFF. Here the CDR3 DNA reads TGTGCCAGCAGTTTTAGCGGGACGGGAAATGAGCAGTTCTTC.

The chain links TRBV12-2 to TRBJ1-5; the D call TRBD1 from the table was never checked on the DNA. TRBV12-2 is classified as a pseudogene. The length of the CDR3 is 18 residues. This CDR3 reads CASRIRDRGTNSNQPQHF. The CDR3 bases are TGTGCAAGTCGCATACGGGACAGGGGTACCAATAGCAATCAGCCCCAGCATTTT.

This rearrangement joins TRBV5-4 to TRBJ2-3; a weak D match, TRBD2 (6 bases). Trimming took 1 base from V and 4 from J, leaving 10 bases between them. Germline lookup yields CDR1 SGHNT and CDR2 YYREEE (reference sequence). The CDR3 has 14 amino acids. The CDR3 bases are TGTGCCAGCAGCTTGACCCGCGGGGCAGATACGCAGTATTTT. Protein sequence: CASSLTRGADTQYF.

The chain has TRBV5-1 and TRBJ2-7, with a tentative D call TRBD1 (6 bases). This CDR3 has 14 amino acids. CDR1 is SGHRS and CDR2 is YFSETQ in the germline V gene. V lost 3 bases and J lost 3, with 13 bases in between. This CDR3 is CASSSPTDSYEQYF. CDR3 nucleotides: TGCGCCAGCAGCTCCCCCACGGACAGCTACGAGCAGTACTTC.

The rearrangement uses TRBV28 and TRBJ2-7, with 8 bases lining up with TRBD2. CDR1 MDHEN and CDR2 SYDVKM come from the germline V gene. This CDR3 spans 17 amino acids. V gave up 3 bases and J gave up 2 bases; unmatched junction bases: 12. CDR3 sequence reads: CASSLPRVERGTYEQYF. CDR3 sequence (DNA): TGTGCCAGCAGTTTGCCCCGGGTGGAGCGGGGGACCTACGAGCAGTACTTC.

The V and J genes are TRBV9 and TRBJ2-2; possible D gene TRBD2, 6 bases. V gave up 0 bases and J gave up 6 bases, with 18 bases separating them. From germline, CDR1 is SGDLS and CDR2 YYNGEE. This CDR3 is 17 amino acids long. This CDR3 reads CASSVDRLEGKPGELFF. The CDR3 bases are TGTGCCAGCAGCGTAGATCGTTTGGAGGGGAAGCCCGGGGAGCTGTTTTTT.

The rearrangement links TRBV27 to TRBJ1-2; TRBD1 matches 7 bases. The V and J ends lost 5 bases and 4 bases, in that order; junction bases with no gene match: 4. The CDR3 extends over 13 amino acids. Germline CDR1 MNHEY, CDR2 SMNVEV (reference sequence). The CDR3: CASSQGQTYGYTF. The CDR3 region has the DNA TGTGCCAGCAGTCAGGGACAGACCTATGGCTACACCTTC.

The V call is TRBV6-1, the J call TRBJ2-1, with D possibly being TRBD1 (6 bases). Looked up from germline, CDR1 is MNHNS and CDR2 is SASEGT. The V end lost 7 bases, the J end lost 9 bases, and 22 bases lay between the germline ends. CDR3 length equals 15 residues. CDR3 nucleotide sequence: TGTGCCAGCACCGCCGGGACAAGCCAGAGCGGTGAGCAGTTCTTC. This sequence encodes CASTAGTSQSGEQFF.

V gene TRBV10-2 combines with J gene TRBJ2-3; possibly TRBD2 for D (5 bases). V gave up 3 bases and J gave up 7 bases, with 17 bases separating them. CDR3 length equals 15 residues. Per the germline V gene, CDR1 is WSHSY and CDR2 is SAAADI. CDR3 sequence reads: CASSDTYARGNTQYF. The CDR3 DNA is TGCGCCAGCAGTGATACCTACGCCCGAGGGAATACGCAGTATTTT.

The gene calls are TRBV27 and TRBJ2-7; 7 nucleotides agree with TRBD2. Germline V gene lookup returns CDR1 MNHEY and CDR2 SMNVEV (reference sequence). This CDR3 has 14 residues. The ends lost 3 bases at V and 7 bases at J; junction bases unmatched: 9. Here the CDR3 reads CASSFVGGGREQYF. The CDR3 region has the DNA TGTGCCAGCAGTTTCGTTGGGGGGGGTCGGGAGCAGTACTTC.

This chain links TRBV6-5 with TRBJ2-7; D perhaps matches TRBD1 (6 bases). CDR3 length: 16 amino acids. The germline V gene has CDR1 MNHEY and CDR2 SVGAGI. The V end lost 4 bases, the J end lost 6 bases, and 22 bases lay between the germline ends. CDR3 in amino acids: CASSFSVGEQGSEQYF. DNA of the CDR3: TGTGCCAGCAGTTTTAGTGTTGGGGAACAGGGATCCGAGCAGTACTTC.

This sequence joins TRBV30 and TRBJ2-2, with 8 bases identical to TRBD1. This CDR3 contains 14 residues. The germline V gene has CDR1 GTSNPN and CDR2 SVGIG (reference sequence). Trimming took 8 bases from V and 5 from J; bases not matched to a gene: 10. The CDR3 coding sequence is TGTGCCAAGGGCAGACAGGGGAGGACCGGGGAGCTGTTTTTT. This sequence encodes CAKGRQGRTGELFF.

V usage is TRBV28 and J usage is TRBJ2-1, with TRBD2 matching 9 bases. Germline CDR1 is MDHEN and CDR2 is SYDVKM. The CDR3 contains 13 residues. The J segment lost 8 bases and the V segment lost 5 bases, leaving 4 bases of the junction unmatched. The CDR3 DNA is TGTGCCAGCAGTGAGACTAGCGGCTATGAGCAGTTCTTC. Amino acid sequence: CASSETSGYEQFF.

Concerning this clone: In the same sample, other DNA sequences code for this CDR3. CDR3 sequence (DNA): TGTGCCAGCAGCGTAGGGCGGGGGAGCTCCTACAATGAGCAGTTCTTC. Amino acid sequence: CASSVGRGSSYNEQFF. The J gene is TRBJ2-1, the V gene TRBV9, with 7 bases identical to TRBD2. With 0 bases clipped from V and 0 bases from J, the junction kept 3 bases outside the gene matches. Germline values: CDR1 SGDLS, CDR2 YYNGEE. The CDR3 totals 16 residues.

V is TRBV29-1 and J is TRBJ2-5, with D maybe TRBD2 (6 bases). The DNA end is a closer match to TRBJ2-7, so the J assignment may be wrong. From germline, CDR1 is SQVTM and CDR2 ANQGSEA. CDR3 length equals 11 residues. CDR3 sequence reads: CSVRRGYEQYF. The CDR3 bases are TGCAGCGTTCGACGGGGGTACGAGCAGTACTTC.